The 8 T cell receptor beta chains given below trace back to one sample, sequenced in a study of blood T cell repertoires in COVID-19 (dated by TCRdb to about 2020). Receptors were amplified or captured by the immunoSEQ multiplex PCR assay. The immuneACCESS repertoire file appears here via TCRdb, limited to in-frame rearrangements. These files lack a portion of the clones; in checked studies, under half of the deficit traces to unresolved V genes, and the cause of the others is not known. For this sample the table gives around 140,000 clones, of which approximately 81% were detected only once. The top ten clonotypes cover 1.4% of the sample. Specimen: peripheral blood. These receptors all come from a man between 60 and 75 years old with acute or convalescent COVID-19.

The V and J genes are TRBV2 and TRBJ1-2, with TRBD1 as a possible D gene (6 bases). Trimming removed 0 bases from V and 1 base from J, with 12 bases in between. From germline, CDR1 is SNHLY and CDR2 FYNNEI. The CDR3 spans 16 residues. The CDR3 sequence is CASSEARQAHNYGYTF. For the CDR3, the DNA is TGTGCCAGCAGTGAAGCCCGACAGGCGCATAACTATGGCTACACCTTC.

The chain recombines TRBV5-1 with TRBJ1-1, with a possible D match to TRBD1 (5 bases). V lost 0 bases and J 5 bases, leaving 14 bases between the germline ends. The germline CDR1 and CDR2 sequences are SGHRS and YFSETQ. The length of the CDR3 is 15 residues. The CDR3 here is CASSLEVGRGTEAFF. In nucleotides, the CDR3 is TGCGCCAGCAGCTTGGAGGTGGGGCGGGGAACTGAAGCTTTCTTT.

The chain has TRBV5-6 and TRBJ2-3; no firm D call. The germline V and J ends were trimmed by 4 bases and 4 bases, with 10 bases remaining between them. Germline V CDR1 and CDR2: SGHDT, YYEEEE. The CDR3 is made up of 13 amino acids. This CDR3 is CASSLMASDTQYF. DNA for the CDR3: TGTGCCAGCAGCCTCATGGCTTCAGATACGCAGTATTTT.

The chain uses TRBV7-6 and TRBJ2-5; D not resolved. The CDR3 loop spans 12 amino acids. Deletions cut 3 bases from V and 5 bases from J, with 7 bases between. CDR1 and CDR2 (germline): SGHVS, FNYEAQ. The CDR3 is CASSFRLETQYF. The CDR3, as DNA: TGTGCCAGCAGCTTTAGACTGGAGACCCAGTACTTC.

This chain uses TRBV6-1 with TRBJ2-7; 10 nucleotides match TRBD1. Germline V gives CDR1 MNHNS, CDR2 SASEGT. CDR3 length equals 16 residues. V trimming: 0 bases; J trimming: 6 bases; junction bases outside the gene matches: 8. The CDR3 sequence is CASSEAGQGGKLEQYF. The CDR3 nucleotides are TGTGCCAGCAGTGAAGCAGGACAGGGGGGGAAACTCGAGCAGTACTTC.

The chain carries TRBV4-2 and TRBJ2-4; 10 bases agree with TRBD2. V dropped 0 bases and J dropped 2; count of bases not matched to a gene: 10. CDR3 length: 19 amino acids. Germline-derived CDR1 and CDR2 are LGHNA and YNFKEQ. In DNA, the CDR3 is TGTGCCAGCAGCCAAGATCTAGCGGGAGTTATCTCCACCAAAAACATTCAGTACTTC. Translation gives CASSQDLAGVISTKNIQYF.

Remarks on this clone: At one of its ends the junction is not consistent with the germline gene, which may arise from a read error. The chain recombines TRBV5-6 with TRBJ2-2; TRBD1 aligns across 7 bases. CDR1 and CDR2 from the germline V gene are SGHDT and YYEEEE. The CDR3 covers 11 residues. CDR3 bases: TGTGCCAGCAGCGTGGCAGGGGGGCTGTTTTTT. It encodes CASSVAGGLFF.

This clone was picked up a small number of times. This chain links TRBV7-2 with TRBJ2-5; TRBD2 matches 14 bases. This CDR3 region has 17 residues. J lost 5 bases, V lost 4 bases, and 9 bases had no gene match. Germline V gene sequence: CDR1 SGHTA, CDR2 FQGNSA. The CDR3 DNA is TGTGCCAGCAGCTCCCTGGGACTAGCGGGGGTCCAGGAGACCCAGTACTTC. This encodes CASSSLGLAGVQETQYF.